This TCR beta chain was identified during a study of cytomegalovirus exposure and HLA in healthy donors. Primers for the PCR totalled 60 Vbeta and 13 Jbeta. Clones were read by immunoSEQ multiplex PCR, and TCRdb kept only the in-frame ones, dropping some. Reported are 65,000 to 80,000 clones; the ten largest clones contain 7.5%. Study results and limitations: TCR beta V- and J-gene trimming, according to a later analysis, was linked to a missense DCLRE1C variant.

The CDR3 contains 11 residues. Germline values: CDR1 MDHEN, CDR2 SYDVKM. The V gene lost 6 bases and the J gene lost 4 bases, with 4 bases spanning the gap. As to this clone: What it binds is unknown.

What was sequenced was PBMCs. The V call is TRBV28, the J call TRBJ1-5; no clear D. The receptor's source is a female donor in good health and CMV-seropositive. The DNA for the CDR3 is TGTGCCAGCAGCACTAATCAGCCCCAGCATTTT. Translated: CASSTNQPQHF. The full variable domain, completed using reference TRBV28 and TRBJ1-5, is DVKVTQSSRYLVKRTGEKVFLECVQDMDHENMFWYRQDPGLGLRLIYFSYDVKMKEKGDIPEGYSVSREKKERFSLILESASTNQTSMYLCASSTNQPQHFGDGTRLSIL.